This entry lists 32 T cell receptor beta chains sequenced from one sample in a study of CD8+ T cells in alopecia areata. The treatment here: oral pan-JAK inhibitor, 5-10 mg twice daily. Once RNA had been extracted, it was reverse transcribed into cDNA to act as the sequencing template. The protocol was immunoSEQ multiplex PCR, while the TCRdb copy is restricted to in-frame clones and leaves out a portion. The sample contains nearly 110,000 clones, 84% of which appear only once. The specimen was CD8+ T cells sorted from blood, collected at week 24, from a patient treated with tofacitinib. The receptors were sampled from a human donor with alopecia areata.

The chain couples TRBV4-2 to TRBJ1-5, with D unresolved. The V end lost 3 bases, the J end lost 7 bases, and 7 bases lay between the germline ends. CDR3 size: 12 residues. Per the germline V gene, CDR1 is LGHNA and CDR2 is YNFKEQ. CDR3 sequence: CASSQGGQPQHF. CDR3 nucleotides: TGTGCCAGCAGCCAGGGTGGGCAGCCCCAGCATTTT.

The chain links TRBV6-5 to TRBJ2-2; D is ambiguous. This CDR3 comprises 12 residues. Trimming pared 0 bases from V and 9 bases from J, leaving 5 bases between. The germline V gene encodes CDR1 MNHEY and CDR2 SVGAGI. CDR3 bases: TGTGCCAGCAGTTACTCGAGTAGGGAGCTGTTTTTT. It is translated as CASSYSSRELFF.

This chain joins TRBV6-5 and TRBJ2-5; D remains unclear. The ends were cut back, 0 bases at V and 4 bases at J, with 9 bases in the middle. The CDR3 extends over 14 amino acids. Germline V gene data show CDR1 as MNHEY and CDR2 as SVGAGI. CDR3: CASSYSYKGETQYF. CDR3 nucleotides: TGTGCCAGCAGTTACTCGTACAAGGGAGAGACCCAGTACTTC.

This clone was seen a handful of times. The CDR3, as DNA: TGTGCCAGTAGTCTCAGAGGGCGGGGACCCTACGAGCAGTACTTC. Protein sequence: CASSLRGRGPYEQYF. The gene calls are TRBV19 and TRBJ2-7; D might be TRBD2 (6 bases). The CDR3 is made up of 15 amino acids. CDR1 LNHDA and CDR2 SQIVND come from the germline V gene (reference sequence). Trimming removed 5 bases at V and 2 bases at J, with 16 bases between.

This chain uses TRBV7-9 with TRBJ2-1, with D possibly being TRBD2 (7 bases). The CDR3 loop spans 16 amino acids. V lost 5 bases, J lost 0 bases, and 14 bases lay in between. CDR1 SEHNR and CDR2 FQNEAQ come from the germline V gene (reference sequence). The DNA of the CDR3 is TGTGCCAGCAGCACGGGGGGCGTCATCTCCTACAATGAGCAGTTCTTC. Residues: CASSTGGVISYNEQFF.

The sample holds one count of this clone. The V and J genes are TRBV7-9 and TRBJ2-1; no reliable D call. The germline V gene encodes CDR1 SEHNR and CDR2 FQNEAQ (reference sequence). The CDR3 runs to 13 residues. V gave up 5 bases and J gave up 7 bases, with 12 bases separating them. The CDR3 region is CASSQVLGNEQFF. The CDR3 DNA reads TGTGCCAGCAGCCAGGTCCTAGGAAATGAGCAGTTCTTC.

To note about this clone: This sample also contains other DNA sequences that code for the same CDR3. V is TRBV6-4 and J is TRBJ2-3, with 9 nucleotides matching TRBD2. After removal of 2 bases from V and 4 bases from J, the junction contained 4 bases not matched to a gene. Germline lookup yields CDR1 MRHNA and CDR2 SNTAGT. The CDR3 runs to 15 residues. CDR3 DNA sequence: TGTGCCAGCAGTGACAGTAGCGGGGGTGCAGATACGCAGTATTTT. This translates into CASSDSSGGADTQYF.

The chain couples TRBV5-1 to TRBJ2-3; 9 bases agree with TRBD2. The CDR3 is made up of 16 amino acids. Germline V gene sequence: CDR1 SGHRS, CDR2 YFSETQ. The ends lost 4 bases at V and 1 base at J; junction bases unmatched: 7. CDR3 sequence reads: CASSPHLAGGTDTQYF. The CDR3 coding sequence is TGCGCCAGCAGCCCCCACTTAGCGGGGGGCACAGATACGCAGTATTTT.

V usage is TRBV29-1 and J usage is TRBJ2-2; 9 bases fit TRBD1. Germline loops: CDR1 SQVTM, CDR2 ANQGSEA. The V segment lost 4 bases and the J segment 6 bases; nucleotides outside the gene matches: 6. The CDR3 is 14 residues long. CDR3 bases: TGCAGCGTTGTACAGGGGGCGAGGTCCGGGGAGCTGTTTTTT. It is translated as CSVVQGARSGELFF.

The chain combines TRBV10-2 with TRBJ2-1; a weak D match, TRBD2 (5 bases). The germline V and J ends were trimmed by 7 bases and 8 bases, with 18 bases remaining between them. This CDR3 is 14 amino acids long. Germline V gene sequence: CDR1 WSHSY, CDR2 SAAADI. The CDR3 nucleotides are TGCGCCAGCAATGACTATACCGAGAGGCATGAGCAGTTCTTC. It translates to CASNDYTERHEQFF.

This clone was found once. This sequence joins TRBV27 and TRBJ1-2; tentatively, D is TRBD1 (5 bases). Germline CDR1 MNHEY, CDR2 SMNVEV (reference sequence). V was clipped by 3 bases and J by 0 bases, with 20 bases between them. CDR3 size: 18 residues. The CDR3 nucleotides are TGTGCCAGCAGTTTCACCGGCCCGAGGGAAGGGGCTAACTATGGCTACACCTTC. This translates into CASSFTGPREGANYGYTF.

The chain uses TRBV11-2 and TRBJ2-3; D may be TRBD1 (6 bases). V shed 5 bases and J shed 0 bases, with 12 bases lying between them. The CDR3 has 15 residues. Germline V gene sequence: CDR1 SGHAT, CDR2 FQNNGV. The CDR3 region is CASSPRQVSTDTQYF. The CDR3 DNA is TGTGCCAGCAGCCCTCGACAGGTTAGCACAGATACGCAGTATTTT.

The chain recombines TRBV2 with TRBJ1-2; TRBD1 is a possible D gene (5 bases). The CDR3 has 9 amino acids. CDR1 is SNHLY, CDR2 FYNNEI, per germline. V lost 4 bases, J lost 13 bases, and 7 bases lay in between. CDR3 bases: TGTGCCAGCAGTGCTGGGACCACCTTC. Its translation is CASSAGTTF.

This chain links TRBV7-2 with TRBJ1-3, with D possibly TRBD1 on 5 matching bases. V was cut by 5 bases and J by 7 bases, with 18 bases left in between. Looked up from germline, CDR1 is SGHTA and CDR2 is FQGNSA. CDR3 length equals 15 residues. Written as DNA, the CDR3 is TGTGCCAGCAGCAAACCGGGGGTTTTAGACAACACCATATATTTT. Translated, it gives CASSKPGVLDNTIYF.

V usage is TRBV4-3 and J usage is TRBJ2-5, with TRBD2 matching over 9 bases. V shed 5 bases, J shed 1 base, and the junction held 8 bases outside the gene matches. This CDR3 region has 16 residues. Per the germline V gene, CDR1 is LGHNA and CDR2 is YSLEER. The CDR3 DNA sequence: TGCGCCAGCAGCTCAGGCCTAGCGGGGTCCCAAGAGACCCAGTACTTC. It specifies CASSSGLAGSQETQYF.

The V and J genes are TRBV4-2 and TRBJ2-1; 10 bases agree with TRBD2. Germline CDR1 reads LGHNA; CDR2 reads YNFKEQ. This CDR3 has 18 residues. V was clipped by 2 bases and J by 5 bases; unmatched bases: 12. The CDR3 DNA follows: TGTGCCAGCAGCCAACTAACTAGCGGGGATCGCTCGGACAATGAGCAGTTCTTC. It translates to CASSQLTSGDRSDNEQFF.

J is TRBJ2-7 and V is TRBV7-2, with TRBD1 matching over 8 bases. V lost 5 bases and J lost 0; bases outside the gene matches: 9. CDR3 length: 16 amino acids. Looked up from germline, CDR1 is SGHTA and CDR2 is FQGNSA. The CDR3 sequence is CASSATGTGYSYEQYF. CDR3 coding DNA: TGTGCCAGCAGCGCTACCGGGACAGGCTACTCCTACGAGCAGTACTTC.

This clone was observed a few times. The chain combines TRBV29-1 with TRBJ2-2; 7 nucleotides line up with TRBD1. V was clipped by 7 bases and J by 2 bases; unmatched bases: 13. CDR3 length equals 16 residues. Looked up from germline, CDR1 is SQVTM and CDR2 is ANQGSEA. The CDR3 here is CSAMTGRLDNTGELFF. The DNA for the CDR3 is TGCAGCGCCATGACAGGGAGATTAGATAACACCGGGGAGCTGTTTTTT.

V usage is TRBV27 and J usage is TRBJ2-5, with 13 bases lining up with TRBD2. Germline assignment: CDR1 MNHEY and CDR2 SMNVEV (reference sequence). This CDR3 region has 15 residues. V lost 5 bases to trimming and J lost 3 bases; unmatched junction nucleotides: 3. The CDR3 spells CASSMTSGGKETQYF. CDR3 DNA sequence: TGTGCCAGCAGTATGACTAGCGGGGGGAAAGAGACCCAGTACTTC.

The rearrangement joins TRBV7-9 to TRBJ1-6; no clear D gene. The V gene lost 1 base and the J gene lost 0 bases, with 7 bases spanning the gap. CDR1 is SEHNR and CDR2 is FQNEAQ in the germline V gene (reference sequence). CDR3 length: 16 residues. CDR3 amino acids: CASSLGESSYNSPLHF. CDR3 DNA: TGTGCCAGCAGCTTAGGGGAGAGCTCCTATAATTCACCCCTCCACTTT.

This clone was seen a handful of times. The gene calls are TRBV4-2 and TRBJ2-5; the match to TRBD2 covers 12 bases. CDR3 length equals 15 residues. V lost 0 bases and J lost 9; bases outside the gene matches: 5. The germline gives CDR1 LGHNA, CDR2 YNFKEQ. The CDR3 DNA is TGTGCCAGCAGCCAAGAGACTAGCGGGAGTTTCCCCCAGTACTTC. Translation: CASSQETSGSFPQYF.

The V and J genes are TRBV6-5 and TRBJ2-5, with D uncertain. The V end was cut by 6 bases, the J end by 4 bases, with 12 bases between. Per the germline V gene, CDR1 is MNHEY and CDR2 is SVGAGI. The CDR3 has 13 residues. CDR3 DNA sequence: TGTGCCAGCAGCACCTATGGCTCAGAGACCCAGTACTTC. This encodes CASSTYGSETQYF.

The DNA for the CDR3 is TGTGCCAGCAGGAGGTATAATTCACCCCTCCACTTT. It codes for CASRRYNSPLHF. This chain links TRBV25-1 with TRBJ1-6, with unresolved D. V lost 6 bases and J lost 4, with 4 bases in between. The CDR3 consists of 12 residues. Germline CDR1 and CDR2: MGHDK and SYGVNS.

CDR3 coding DNA: TGTGCCAGCAGCTTGGCCGCGGGGGGTTACAATGAGCAGTTCTTC. Translating it yields CASSLAAGGYNEQFF. The rearrangement joins TRBV5-5 to TRBJ2-1; 8 bases are a match to TRBD2. Germline V gene data show CDR1 as SGHKS and CDR2 as YYEKEE (reference sequence). The ends lost 0 bases at V and 4 bases at J; junction bases unmatched: 3. This CDR3 spans 15 amino acids.

The V and J genes are TRBV21-1 and TRBJ1-5. TRBV21-1 is noted as a pseudogene. The CDR3 contains 12 residues. CDR3 sequence: CASSKTGRPQHF. CDR3 coding DNA: TGTGCCAGCAGCAAAACGGGACGGCCCCAGCATTTT.

This chain uses TRBV9 with TRBJ2-5; either TRBD1 or TRBD2 may fit D (5 bases each). The CDR3 is made up of 15 amino acids. Germline assignment: CDR1 SGDLS and CDR2 YYNGEE. Between the trimmed V and J ends, which lost 0 bases and 4 bases, there was a span of 13 bases. For the CDR3, the DNA is TGTGCCAGCAGCGTAGCGGCAGGGAGCACAGAGACCCAGTACTTC. Translation gives CASSVAAGSTETQYF.

The chain combines TRBV19 with TRBJ2-2; D is possibly TRBD2 (6 bases). CDR1 is LNHDA and CDR2 is SQIVND in the germline V gene (reference sequence). The CDR3 totals 14 residues. V lost 1 base, J lost 5 bases, and 8 bases lay in between. This CDR3 reads CASSIAGDTGELFF. The CDR3 coding sequence is TGTGCCAGTAGTATAGCGGGGGATACCGGGGAGCTGTTTTTT.

The chain is built from TRBV19 and TRBJ2-7; TRBD1 agrees at 7 bases. The trim removed 0 bases at V and 9 bases at J, leaving 8 bases unmatched. The germline gives CDR1 LNHDA, CDR2 SQIVND (reference sequence). The CDR3 has 14 amino acids. CDR3 amino acids: CASSIDDLRTGQYF. As DNA, the CDR3 is TGTGCCAGTAGTATAGACGACCTCCGGACAGGGCAGTACTTC.

V usage is TRBV19 and J usage is TRBJ2-7; D not certain. Trimming removed 8 bases at V and 6 bases at J, with 26 bases between. The CDR3 contains 16 residues. Per the germline V gene, CDR1 is LNHDA and CDR2 is SQIVND (reference sequence). The CDR3 DNA reads as TGTGCCAGTGGGCCTTCTGTGGGCGTCGCCTACGGCGAGCAGTACTTC. It encodes CASGPSVGVAYGEQYF. The full variable domain, in which reference TRBV19 and TRBJ2-7 provide the parts outside the CDR3, is DGGITQSPKYLFRKEGQNVTLSCEQNLNHDAMYWYRQDPGQGLRLIYYSQIVNDFQKGDIAEGYSVSREKKESFPLTVTSAQKNPTAFYLCASGPSVGVAYGEQYFGPGTRLTVT.

V and J are TRBV6-5 and TRBJ2-4; no definite D call. The CDR3 has 15 residues. V was clipped by 6 bases and J by 0 bases, with 12 bases between them. CDR1 is MNHEY, CDR2 SVGAGI, per germline. The CDR3 is CASRRDGLAKNIQYF. CDR3 DNA: TGTGCCAGCAGACGCGACGGGCTAGCCAAAAACATTCAGTACTTC.

The chain links TRBV4-1 to TRBJ2-1; 8 bases line up with TRBD2. The germline gives CDR1 MGHRA, CDR2 YSYEKL. The junction had 6 bases not matched to a gene; V was cut back by 0 bases and J by 5 bases. The CDR3 covers 16 residues. DNA for the CDR3: TGCGCCAGCAGCCAAGATAGACTAGCGTTCGACAATGAGCAGTTCTTC. Protein sequence: CASSQDRLAFDNEQFF.

This sequence joins TRBV6-6 and TRBJ1-4, with D perhaps TRBD1 (5 bases). Deletions cut 5 bases from V and 4 bases from J, with 11 bases between. The CDR3 is 14 amino acids. Germline V gene data show CDR1 as MNHNY and CDR2 as SVGAGI (reference sequence). Here the CDR3 DNA reads TGTGCCAGCAGTCAGGGAGCCCTTAATGAAAAACTGTTTTTT. Protein sequence: CASSQGALNEKLFF.